These 32 T cell receptor beta chains were all obtained from the same sample, sequenced in a study of T cell repertoires in ileal Crohn's disease. Repertoires were generated with immunoSEQ multiplex PCR, while TCRdb's copy carries only in-frame clones and drops some. Among around 15,000 clones listed, over 80% were seen once. Sequenced: ileal tissue. Receptors were obtained from an adult with Crohn's disease.

The CDR3 bases are TGCGCCAGCACCGGGACAGGGGGCCACGAGCAGTACTTC. Its protein product is CASTGTGGHEQYF. The V gene is TRBV4-1, the J gene TRBJ2-7; 12 bases are shared with TRBD1. The germline V gene encodes CDR1 MGHRA and CDR2 YSYEKL. V was pared by 7 bases and J by 5 bases, with 3 bases of the junction left unmatched. This CDR3 contains 13 residues.

The chain couples TRBV6-6 to TRBJ1-5; D remains ambiguous. In germline, CDR1 is MNHNY, CDR2 SVGAGI (reference sequence). Trimming left V 9 bases short and J 1 base short, with 10 bases between. The CDR3 has 13 residues. DNA for the CDR3: TGTGCCAGTTTCCCCGGGAGCAATCAGCCCCAGCATTTT. Its translation: CASFPGSNQPQHF.

The chain joins TRBV7-2 to TRBJ1-1; D might be TRBD1 (6 bases). Germline V gene sequence: CDR1 SGHTA, CDR2 FQGNSA. V was pared by 1 base and J by 2 bases, with 11 bases between. The CDR3 sequence is 15 residues long. The CDR3 DNA reads TGTGCCAGCAGCTTAGGAGGGGGGGGAAACACTGAAGCTTTCTTT. Translating it yields CASSLGGGGNTEAFF.

The gene calls are TRBV18 and TRBJ2-5, with TRBD1 matching 7 bases. CDR1 KGHSH and CDR2 LQKENI come from the germline V gene. The CDR3 totals 16 residues. The V gene end was trimmed by 0 bases and the J gene end by 4 bases; junction bases not matched to a gene: 8. For the CDR3, the DNA is TGTGCCAGCTCACCACCGACGGGACAGAAGGGAGAGACCCAGTACTTC. This encodes CASSPPTGQKGETQYF.

The chain couples TRBV18 to TRBJ1-5, with D hard to call. The CDR3 runs 13 residues. V lost 3 bases, J lost 5 bases, and 8 bases lay in between. CDR1 KGHSH and CDR2 LQKENI come from the germline V gene. This CDR3 is CASSPGEDQPQHF. DNA of the CDR3: TGTGCCAGCTCACCCGGGGAGGATCAGCCCCAGCATTTT.

The chain uses TRBV10-3 and TRBJ2-2; 7 bases are shared with TRBD1. Germline V lookup: CDR1 ENHRY, CDR2 SYGVKD. After removal of 5 bases from V and 2 bases from J, the junction contained 5 bases not matched to a gene. This CDR3 region has 15 residues. The CDR3 bases are TGTGCCATCAGTCCCGGGACAGTCAACACCGGGGAGCTGTTTTTT. Protein product: CAISPGTVNTGELFF.

The chain joins TRBV2 to TRBJ2-1, with 9 bases lining up with TRBD2. V shed 7 bases and J 9 bases; nucleotides not matched to a gene: 16. The CDR3 runs to 16 residues. The germline CDR1 and CDR2 sequences are SNHLY and FYNNEI. CDR3 DNA: TGTGCCAGCACCCTCGGGGGCGGGGGGGGCTATGGTGAGCAGTTCTTC. Encoded protein: CASTLGGGGGYGEQFF.

The chain employs TRBV11-2 and TRBJ2-7; TRBD1 matches at 8 bases. The V segment lost 0 bases and the J segment 2 bases; nucleotides outside the gene matches: 6. The germline V gene has CDR1 SGHAT and CDR2 FQNNGV. The CDR3 is made up of 16 amino acids. CDR3 DNA sequence: TGTGCCAGCAGCTTAGATAGTAGGACAGGGACCTACGAGCAGTACTTC. Encoded protein: CASSLDSRTGTYEQYF.

V is TRBV30 and J is TRBJ1-1, with 7 bases lining up with TRBD1. CDR1 is GTSNPN, CDR2 SVGIG, per germline (reference sequence). The CDR3 is 14 amino acids. Trimming cost V 2 bases and J 0 bases; bases outside gene matches: 3. The CDR3 coding sequence is TGTGCCTGGAGTACGGGACAGATGAACACTGAAGCTTTCTTT. It translates to CAWSTGQMNTEAFF.

This chain links TRBV11-2 with TRBJ1-5, with D maybe TRBD1 (5 bases). V was clipped by 5 bases and J by 7 bases, with 15 bases between them. Germline loops: CDR1 SGHAT, CDR2 FQNNGV. This CDR3 is 14 amino acids long. The CDR3, as DNA: TGTGCCAGCAGCGCCCCGGGGGTCGGGCAGCCCCAGCATTTT. Translated: CASSAPGVGQPQHF.

The chain joins TRBV5-1 to TRBJ2-5, with D possibly being TRBD2 (5 bases). V was clipped by 7 bases and J by 5 bases, with 18 bases between them. In germline, CDR1 is SGHRS, CDR2 YFSETQ. The CDR3 extends over 14 amino acids. The CDR3 loop is CASRSGGLAETQYF. CDR3 coding DNA: TGCGCCAGCCGTTCGGGCGGGCTGGCGGAGACCCAGTACTTC.

The rearrangement joins TRBV2 to TRBJ1-1, with TRBD1 as a possible D gene (5 bases). Per germline, CDR1 SNHLY and CDR2 FYNNEI. The CDR3 sequence is 13 residues long. V was shortened by 5 bases and J by 1 base, with 8 bases between the two germline ends. Here the CDR3 reads CASSPTGNTEAFF. The CDR3 nucleotides are TGTGCCAGCAGTCCCACAGGGAACACTGAAGCTTTCTTT. Based on the CDR3 plus reference TRBV2 and TRBJ1-1, the full variable domain is EPEVTQTPSHQVTQMGQEVILRCVPISNHLYFYWYRQILGQKVEFLVSFYNNEISEKSEIFDDQFSVERPDGSNFTLKIRSTKLEDSAMYFCASSPTGNTEAFFGQGTRLTVV.

Only one count was recorded for this clone. The chain has TRBV15 and TRBJ1-1, with 10 bases fitting TRBD1. The germline V gene encodes CDR1 LNHNV and CDR2 YYDKDF (reference sequence). The CDR3 totals 15 residues. The V and J ends lost 5 bases and 1 base, in that order; junction bases with no gene match: 4. The DNA of the CDR3 is TGTGCCACCAGCCCACGACAGGGGGCGAACACTGAAGCTTTCTTT. Translated, it gives CATSPRQGANTEAFF.

This sequence joins TRBV2 and TRBJ2-7, with 8 bases identical to TRBD1. CDR1 is SNHLY, CDR2 FYNNEI, per germline. This CDR3 spans 16 amino acids. V lost 0 bases and J lost 2; bases outside the gene matches: 6. The CDR3 bases are TGTGCCAGCAGTGAAGCGCTGGGACAGGAGACCTACGAGCAGTACTTC. Its translation: CASSEALGQETYEQYF.

The chain recombines TRBV10-3 with TRBJ1-1; D might be TRBD1 (6 bases). V dropped 10 bases and J dropped 0 bases, with 15 bases sitting between them. CDR3 length: 14 residues. The germline gives CDR1 ENHRY, CDR2 SYGVKD. The CDR3: CATALGAVNTEAFF. CDR3 in DNA: TGTGCCACCGCTTTGGGGGCGGTGAACACTGAAGCTTTCTTT.

The chain recombines TRBV12-5 with TRBJ2-1, with a possible D match to TRBD2 (5 bases). The CDR3 runs to 17 residues. With 2 bases removed from V and 1 base from J, the gap between germline ends came to 15 bases. Germline V gene lookup returns CDR1 LGHNT and CDR2 FRNRAP. The CDR3 DNA reads as TGTGCTAGTGGTTTGCGGGGTTGGATGGGGTCCTACAATGAGCAGTTCTTC. The encoded protein is CASGLRGWMGSYNEQFF.

CDR3 protein: CASSLKGDSPLHF. CDR3 nucleotide sequence: TGTGCCAGCAGCTTAAAGGGAGATTCACCCCTCCACTTT. The gene calls are TRBV7-2 and TRBJ1-6; D unresolved. V lost 2 bases and J lost 8, with 7 bases in between. In germline, CDR1 is SGHTA, CDR2 FQGNSA. CDR3 length: 13 amino acids.

The rearrangement links TRBV27 to TRBJ2-7, with a possible D match to TRBD1 (6 bases). CDR3 length equals 16 residues. V was clipped by 5 bases and J by 7 bases, with 24 bases between them. Germline V gene data show CDR1 as MNHEY and CDR2 as SMNVEV (reference sequence). The CDR3 bases are TGTGCCAGCAGTATGAACGTGGACAGAGTCTTTTATGAGCAGTACTTC. This translates into CASSMNVDRVFYEQYF.

The chain is built from TRBV18 and TRBJ2-7; 8 bases align to TRBD1. Germline V gives CDR1 KGHSH, CDR2 LQKENI. J was trimmed by 2 bases and V by 4 bases; bases with no gene match: 7. The CDR3 consists of 15 residues. The CDR3 loop reads CASSRGQGGPYEQYF. DNA for the CDR3: TGTGCCAGCTCACGCGGACAGGGCGGGCCCTACGAGCAGTACTTC.

Concerning this clone itself: At one boundary the junction diverges from the germline segment, which might be a read error. The chain is built from TRBV19 and TRBJ1-5; D gene ambiguous. The CDR3 extends over 13 amino acids. Germline-derived CDR1 and CDR2 are LNHDA and SQIVND (reference sequence). The CDR3 nucleotides are TGTGCCAGTAATATACGGAGCAATCAGCCCCAGCATTTT. It translates to CASNIRSNQPQHF.

This chain uses TRBV11-2 with TRBJ1-2; D is unclear. CDR3 length equals 13 residues. V lost 1 base, J lost 6 bases, and 9 bases lay in between. In germline, CDR1 is SGHAT, CDR2 FQNNGV. In DNA, the CDR3 is TGTGCCAGCAGCTTAGGCGGGGAGGATGGCTACACCTTC. Protein product: CASSLGGEDGYTF.

The chain links TRBV7-2 to TRBJ1-1; D remains ambiguous. CDR3 size: 14 residues. Germline assignment: CDR1 SGHTA and CDR2 FQGNSA. The V end was cut by 1 base, the J end by 9 bases, with 15 bases between. The CDR3 bases are TGTGCCAGCAGCTTAGAGTCCGGAGGGCTGAAAGCTTTCTTT. Translation: CASSLESGGLKAFF.

The chain links TRBV6-1 to TRBJ1-6, with unresolved D. Trimming shortened V by 7 bases and J by 7 bases, and 17 bases separated the two germline ends. There are 15 residues in the CDR3. CDR1 and CDR2 from the germline V gene are MNHNS and SASEGT. CDR3: CASIPAGSRNSPLHF. CDR3 in DNA: TGTGCCAGCATCCCGGCGGGGTCGCGGAATTCACCCCTCCACTTT.

The chain recombines TRBV7-2 with TRBJ1-3; D call uncertain. Germline V lookup: CDR1 SGHTA, CDR2 FQGNSA. The V end lost 5 bases, the J end lost 0 bases, and 11 bases lay between the germline ends. This CDR3 contains 15 residues. The CDR3, as DNA: TGTGCCAGCAGCCCGCGGGTCGCCTCTGGAAACACCATATATTTT. Amino acid sequence: CASSPRVASGNTIYF.

This clone has only a few counts. The chain combines TRBV19 with TRBJ1-1; D perhaps matches TRBD1 (5 bases). The V end lost 9 bases, the J end lost 0 bases, and 20 bases lay between the germline ends. Germline-derived CDR1 and CDR2 are LNHDA and SQIVND (reference sequence). The CDR3 consists of 16 residues. The CDR3 bases are TGTGCCAGCGTTAGGCCAGGCCTAGGGGTGAACACTGAAGCTTTCTTT. As protein: CASVRPGLGVNTEAFF.

J is TRBJ1-2 and V is TRBV27; 9 bases align to TRBD1. Germline trimming cut 6 bases from V and 4 bases from J; bases unmatched to any gene: 12. This CDR3 comprises 16 residues. From germline, CDR1 is MNHEY and CDR2 SMNVEV (reference sequence). The CDR3 spells CASSPGQGTSTYGYTF. CDR3 nucleotide sequence: TGTGCCAGCAGCCCCGGACAGGGGACCTCCACCTATGGCTACACCTTC.

This sequence joins TRBV2 and TRBJ2-7, with a possible D match to TRBD2 (5 bases). The CDR3 runs to 16 residues. With 10 bases removed from V and 5 bases from J, the gap between germline ends came to 27 bases. Germline V lookup: CDR1 SNHLY, CDR2 FYNNEI. The CDR3 loop is CAILQGSSLRENEQYF. For the CDR3, the DNA is TGTGCCATCCTACAAGGGAGTTCCCTCAGAGAAAACGAGCAGTACTTC.

The chain recombines TRBV5-1 with TRBJ2-5; TRBD1 matches 7 bases. This CDR3 region has 13 residues. J gave up 5 bases and V 7 bases, and 8 bases lay outside the gene matches. CDR1 is SGHRS and CDR2 is YFSETQ in the germline V gene. The CDR3 DNA is TGCGCCAGCTCCACCCAGGGGGTGGAGACCCAGTACTTC. Translating it yields CASSTQGVETQYF.

This chain joins TRBV10-2 and TRBJ2-7; the D gene is possibly TRBD1 (7 bases). Germline V gene data show CDR1 as WSHSY and CDR2 as SAAADI. This CDR3 spans 12 amino acids. Trimming took off 6 bases at V and 11 bases at J, with 17 bases between the two ends. CDR3 in DNA: TGCGCCAGCAGGCCACCAGGGGGAGGAGAGTACTTC. Protein sequence: CASRPPGGGEYF.

This sequence joins TRBV13 and TRBJ2-7; possibly TRBD1 for D (5 bases). Trimming stripped 2 bases from V and 2 bases from J, with 7 bases between. Germline lookup yields CDR1 PRHDT and CDR2 FYEKMQ (reference sequence). The CDR3 runs to 13 residues. CDR3 region: CASSLPQAYEQYF. The CDR3 DNA follows: TGTGCCAGCAGCTTACCACAGGCCTACGAGCAGTACTTC.

The chain carries TRBV19 and TRBJ1-1, with 8 bases aligning to TRBD1. With V trimmed by 6 bases and J by 4 bases, 10 bases remained unmatched. Looked up from germline, CDR1 is LNHDA and CDR2 is SQIVND (reference sequence). The CDR3 runs to 15 residues. The CDR3 DNA reads as TGTGCCAGTAGGAGACAGGGGTCTTTGGGCACTGAAGCTTTCTTT. The encoded protein is CASRRQGSLGTEAFF.

The rearrangement links TRBV4-2 to TRBJ1-2; 7 nucleotides align to TRBD1. This CDR3 spans 14 amino acids. Per germline, CDR1 LGHNA and CDR2 YNFKEQ. Trimming cost V 0 bases and J 7 bases; bases outside gene matches: 5. The CDR3 loop is CASSQDRTGSGYTF. The CDR3 coding sequence is TGTGCCAGCAGCCAAGATCGGACAGGATCTGGCTACACCTTC.